Listed below are T cell receptor beta chains from one sample, sequenced in a study of T cells in Graves' hyperthyroidism and ophthalmopathy. TCRdb recomputed calls from the multiplex PCR reads with MiXCR, one row per CDR3 protein. This table holds 350,000 to 400,000 distinct CDR3 sequences, about 18% found once. The sequenced sample was blood. The receptors were sampled from a man between 18 and 35 years old with Graves' ophthalmopathy. Both conserved end residues are part of each CDR3. Fields, in order: CDR3 length, D gene, clone size, V gene, J gene, CDR3 DNA, CDR3 protein. A D gene is named only where the DNA matches it firmly. Clone sizes are given selectively: once, few, many, or a class where the clone is expanded.

>16|-|-|TRBV27|TRBJ1-6
TGTGCCAGCAGACTGGAACACGGCTCCTATAATTCACCCCTCCACTTT
CASRLEHGSYNSPLHF
>14|-|-|TRBV5-5|TRBJ2-5
TGTGCCAGCAGCTTGGGTGGCCCAGAAGAGACCCAGTACTTC
CASSLGGPEETQYF
>15|-|-|TRBV2|TRBJ1-5
TGTGCCAGCGAGGGGGGGCAGTCTAGCAATCAGCCCCAGCATTTT
CASEGGQSSNQPQHF
>13|-|many|TRBV6-1|TRBJ2-5
TGTGCCAGCAGTGCCGACTATCGGGAGACCCAGTACTTC
CASSADYRETQYF
>15|-|once|TRBV5-5|TRBJ1-6
TGCGCCAGCAGCCAAGAGAGGACGGGGGGTTCACCCCTCCACTTT
CASSQERTGGSPLHF
>15|-|-|TRBV25-1|TRBJ2-1
TGTGCCAGCAGTGAATTAGCGGTAACCTACAATGAGCAGTTCTTC
CASSELAVTYNEQFF
>15|-|few|TRBV6-7|TRBJ1-5
TGTGCCAGCAGTTACTTGGCAAAGAGCAATCAGCCCCAGCATTTT
CASSYLAKSNQPQHF
>14|-|many|TRBV2|TRBJ1-5
TGTGCCAGCACCTGGACCGCTGGGGATCAGCCCCAGCATTTT
CASTWTAGDQPQHF
>15|TRBD2|few|TRBV6-4|TRBJ2-3
TGTGCCAGCATGAAAAGCGGGGGGGCCTCAGATACGCAGTATTTT
CASMKSGGASDTQYF
>13|-|-|TRBV27|TRBJ1-1
TGTGCCAGCAGTTTGAGTAGTTTGGACGAAGCTTTCTTT
CASSLSSLDEAFF
>15|TRBD1|-|TRBV6-5|TRBJ1-1
TGTGCCAGCAGTTCCGGACAGGTACGACACACTGAAGCTTTCTTT
CASSSGQVRHTEAFF
>15|-|many|TRBV16|TRBJ1-1
TGTGCCAGCAGCCCTCAGGGGCCGATGAACACTGAAGCTTTCTTT
CASSPQGPMNTEAFF
>18|TRBD1|-|TRBV7-9|TRBJ1-5
TGTGCCAGCAGTCGGGACAGGGGGCGCGATAATAGCAATCAGCCCCAGCATTTT
CASSRDRGRDNSNQPQHF
>14|TRBD1|many|TRBV2|TRBJ2-3
TGTGCCAGTGTCGGAGGACAGGGATCAGATACGCAGTATTTT
CASVGGQGSDTQYF
>15|-|many|TRBV5-4|TRBJ2-7
TGTGCCAGCAGCACCTCGGGGCAGCCCCCCTACGAGCAGTACTTC
CASSTSGQPPYEQYF
>17|TRBD2|few|TRBV20-1|TRBJ2-3
TGCAGTGCAGCGGGGGGGTTTGCCCACCTTAGCACAGATACGCAGTATTTT
CSAAGGFAHLSTDTQYF
>15|-|-|TRBV12-3/TRBV12-4|TRBJ1-4
TGTGCCAGCAGGGCTCCAGGGATCTCTAATGAAAAACTGTTTTTT
CASRAPGISNEKLFF
>16|-|many|TRBV7-3|TRBJ2-3
TGTGCCAGCAGCTTAATGGGAACAGCCAGCACAGATACGCAGTATTTT
CASSLMGTASTDTQYF
>12|-|many|TRBV29-1|TRBJ2-5
TGCAGCGTTGAGACCGCAGGAGAGACCCAGTACTTC
CSVETAGETQYF
>13|-|-|TRBV10-2|TRBJ1-6
TGCGCCAGCCGCCTGGGGGCTGAATCACCCCTCCACTTT
CASRLGAESPLHF
>15|TRBD1|many|TRBV18|TRBJ2-1
TGTGCCAGCTCACCTCCAGGGGGTACTAACAATGAGCAGTTCTTC
CASSPPGGTNNEQFF
>12|-|-|TRBV24-1|TRBJ1-1
TGTGCCACCAGTGATAAAAACAGAAAAGCTTTCTTT
CATSDKNRKAFF
>13|-|many|TRBV28|TRBJ1-1
TGTGCCAGCAGTACACAGGTGAACACTGAAGCTTTCTTT
CASSTQVNTEAFF
>13|-|-|TRBV12-3/TRBV12-4|TRBJ2-2
TGTGCCGGCAGTTTCGACCGGATCGGGGAGCTGTTTTTT
CAGSFDRIGELFF
>16|TRBD1|-|TRBV6-2/TRBV6-3|TRBJ1-3
TGTGCCAGCAGCTATGGGACAGCACTCTCTGGAGACACCATATATTTT
CASSYGTALSGDTIYF
>16|-|many|TRBV11-2|TRBJ2-3
TGTGCCAGCAGTCCTAACAGGGGACTTGGCACAGATACGCAGTATTTT
CASSPNRGLGTDTQYF
>15|-|-|TRBV6-1|TRBJ2-5
TGTGCCAGCAGTGAGTACCCCAGGTACCAAGAGACCCAGTACTTC
CASSEYPRYQETQYF
>19|TRBD1|many|TRBV6-2/TRBV6-3|TRBJ1-4
TGTGCCAGCAGTTATTCTCAGACAGGGGAATTTGCAACTAATGAAAAACTGTTTTTT
CASSYSQTGEFATNEKLFF
>14|-|few|TRBV6-1|TRBJ2-3
TGTGCCAGCAGAGCAAGACAAACGAGGGATACGCAGTATTTT
CASRARQTRDTQYF
>13|-|many|TRBV18|TRBJ2-7
TGTGCCAGCTCAGCGACTTGGAGCCGCGAGCAGTACTTC
CASSATWSREQYF
>14|-|-|TRBV28|TRBJ1-2
TGTGCCAGCAGTTCCCCATTCCAAGGGGATGGCTACACCTTC
CASSSPFQGDGYTF
>13|-|many|TRBV7-3|TRBJ2-7
TGTGCCAGCAGCTTACAAGCTCGCGCCGAGCAGTACTTC
CASSLQARAEQYF
>15|-|few|TRBV5-1|TRBJ1-1
TGCGCCAGCAGCCCTGGGTGGGGAGGGAAGACTGAAGCTTTCTTT
CASSPGWGGKTEAFF
>14|-|many|TRBV5-1|TRBJ1-4
TGCGCCAGCAGGAGGGGATCAACTAATGAAAAACTGTTTTTT
CASRRGSTNEKLFF
>16|-|few|TRBV7-8|TRBJ1-5
TGTGCCAGCAGCTTAGCAGGCAGGGAGTTCGGTCAGCCCCAGCATTTT
CASSLAGREFGQPQHF
>21|-|many|TRBV5-6|TRBJ1-4
TGTGCCAGCAGCTTAACACTGGACAGCTCGATCCCTCTGGCAACTAATGAAAAACTGTTTTTT
CASSLTLDSSIPLATNEKLFF
>14|-|few|TRBV19|TRBJ2-5
TGTGCCAGTAGTATAGGGGGATCCCAAGAGACCCAGTACTTC
CASSIGGSQETQYF
>16|TRBD1|few|TRBV20-1|TRBJ2-4
TGCAGTGCTAGCCCCGGGACAGCCCCTGGTGTTAACATTCAGTACTTC
CSASPGTAPGVNIQYF
>14|-|-|TRBV9|TRBJ2-3
TGTGCCAGCAGCCCTCGGGGGCAGGAAGATACGCAGTATTTT
CASSPRGQEDTQYF
>15|-|-|TRBV28|TRBJ1-5
TGTGCCAGCAGTGCCTCGGGGCCGGAGGGTCAGCCCCAGCATTTT
CASSASGPEGQPQHF
>14|-|once|TRBV7-2|TRBJ2-7
TGTGCCAGCAGCTTAGCGCACAGGGCATTTGAGCAGTACTTC
CASSLAHRAFEQYF
>15|-|-|TRBV27|TRBJ1-6
TGTGCCAGCAGTTTATCGGTAGGGGTAGATTCACCCCTCCACTTT
CASSLSVGVDSPLHF
>15|-|few|TRBV5-1|TRBJ1-3
TGCGCCAGCAGCCAGGGACCGAGCTCTGGAAACACCATATATTTT
CASSQGPSSGNTIYF
>15|TRBD1|-|TRBV10-3|TRBJ2-1
TGTGCCATCAGTGAAGGGACAGGGTCCTACAATGAGCAGTTCTTC
CAISEGTGSYNEQFF